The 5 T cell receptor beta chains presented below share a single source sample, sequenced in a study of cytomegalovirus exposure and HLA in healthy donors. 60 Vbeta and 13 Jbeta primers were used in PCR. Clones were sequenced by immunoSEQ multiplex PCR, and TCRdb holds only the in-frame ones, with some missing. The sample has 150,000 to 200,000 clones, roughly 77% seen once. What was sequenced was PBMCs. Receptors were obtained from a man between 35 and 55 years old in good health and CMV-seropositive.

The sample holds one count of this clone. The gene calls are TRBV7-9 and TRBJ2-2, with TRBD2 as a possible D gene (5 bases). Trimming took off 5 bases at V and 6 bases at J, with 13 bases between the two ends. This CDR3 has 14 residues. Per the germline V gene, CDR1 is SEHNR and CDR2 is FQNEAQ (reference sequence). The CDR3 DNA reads TGTGCCAGCAGCCCAACATTGGAGGCCGGGGAGCTGTTTTTT. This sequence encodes CASSPTLEAGELFF.

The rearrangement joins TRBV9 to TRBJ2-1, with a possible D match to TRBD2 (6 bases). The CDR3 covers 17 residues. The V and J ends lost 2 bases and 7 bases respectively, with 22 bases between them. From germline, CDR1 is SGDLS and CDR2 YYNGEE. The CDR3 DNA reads TGTGCCAGCAGCGTCGGACCCGGGACTCTTCTACAAAATGAGCAGTTCTTC. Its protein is CASSVGPGTLLQNEQFF.

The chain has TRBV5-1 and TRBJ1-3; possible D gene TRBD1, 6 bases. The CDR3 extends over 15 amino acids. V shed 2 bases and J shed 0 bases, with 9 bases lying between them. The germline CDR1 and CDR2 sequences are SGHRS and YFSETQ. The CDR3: CASSFTGPSGNTIYF. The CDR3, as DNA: TGCGCCAGCAGCTTTACAGGGCCCTCTGGAAACACCATATATTTT. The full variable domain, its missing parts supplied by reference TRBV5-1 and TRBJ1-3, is KAGVTQTPRYLIKTRGQQVTLSCSPISGHRSVSWYQQTPGQGLQFLFEYFSETQRNKGNFPGRFSGRQFSNSRSEMNVSTLELGDSALYLCASSFTGPSGNTIYFGEGSWLTVV.

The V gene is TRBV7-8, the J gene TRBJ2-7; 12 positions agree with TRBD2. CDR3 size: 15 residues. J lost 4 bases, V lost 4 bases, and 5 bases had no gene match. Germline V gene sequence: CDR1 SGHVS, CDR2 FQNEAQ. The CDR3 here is CASSSRTSGTYEQYF. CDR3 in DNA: TGTGCCAGCAGCTCAAGGACTAGCGGGACTTACGAGCAGTACTTC. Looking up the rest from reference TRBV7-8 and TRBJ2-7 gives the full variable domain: GAGVSQSPRYKVAKRGQDVALRCDPISGHVSLFWYQQALGQGPEFLTYFQNEAQLDKSGLPSDRFFAERPEGSVSTLKIQRTQQEDSAVYLCASSSRTSGTYEQYFGPGTRLTVT.

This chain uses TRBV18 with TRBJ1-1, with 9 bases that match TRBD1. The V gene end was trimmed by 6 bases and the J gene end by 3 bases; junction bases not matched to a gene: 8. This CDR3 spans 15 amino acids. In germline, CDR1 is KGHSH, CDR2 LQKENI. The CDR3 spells CASSGQGTLDTEAFF. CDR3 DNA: TGTGCCAGCTCGGGACAGGGCACTCTGGACACTGAAGCTTTCTTT.